This T cell receptor (beta chain) is drawn from a study of blood T cells in healthy people across ages. As for this clonotype: Its matching antigen is unknown.

Study-wide findings and caveats: Because sorting was not performed, PBMCs prevented conclusive naive versus antigen-experienced comparison.

Using a J-beta primer mix together with a sample-barcoded 5' primer, a second PCR was run for roughly 7 to 12 cycles. In TCRdb, the 5' RACE reads were re-called with MiXCR into one record per CDR3 protein. The sample lists around 820,000 distinct CDR3 sequences; 20% to 25% were seen once. This same sample was also taken into another study, of T cells of mothers and their children.

Sequenced input: blood. This sequence was found in a boy younger than 18 in good health.

CDR3 protein: CSVDEANTGELFF. The DNA of the CDR3 is TGCAGCGTTGACGAGGCGAACACCGGGGAGCTGTTTTTT. The chain combines TRBV29-1 with TRBJ2-2; no firm D call. This CDR3 is 13 amino acids long. Germline CDR1 and CDR2: SQVTM and ANQGSEA. Deletions cut 3 bases from V and 0 bases from J, with 5 bases between.